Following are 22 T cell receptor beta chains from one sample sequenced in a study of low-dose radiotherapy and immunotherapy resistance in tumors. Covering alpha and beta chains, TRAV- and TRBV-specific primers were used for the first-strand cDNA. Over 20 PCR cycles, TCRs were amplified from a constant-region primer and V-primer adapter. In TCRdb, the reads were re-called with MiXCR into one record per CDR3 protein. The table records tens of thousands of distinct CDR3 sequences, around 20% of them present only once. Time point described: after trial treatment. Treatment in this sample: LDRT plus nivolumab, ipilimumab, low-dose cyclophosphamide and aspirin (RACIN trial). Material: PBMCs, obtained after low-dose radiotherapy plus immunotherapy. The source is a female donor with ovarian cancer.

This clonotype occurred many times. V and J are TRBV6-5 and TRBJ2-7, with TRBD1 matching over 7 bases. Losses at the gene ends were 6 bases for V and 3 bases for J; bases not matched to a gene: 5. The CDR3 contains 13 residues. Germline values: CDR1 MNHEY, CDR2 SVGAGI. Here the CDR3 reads CASSFDRVYEQYF. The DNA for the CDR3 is TGTGCCAGCAGCTTCGACAGGGTCTACGAGCAGTACTTC.

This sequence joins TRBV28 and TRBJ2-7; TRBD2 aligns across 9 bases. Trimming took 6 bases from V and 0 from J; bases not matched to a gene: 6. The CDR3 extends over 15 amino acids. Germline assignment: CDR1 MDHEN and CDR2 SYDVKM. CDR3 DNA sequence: TGTGCCAGCAGCCCTAGCGGGGCGAGCTCCTACGAGCAGTACTTC. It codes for CASSPSGASSYEQYF.

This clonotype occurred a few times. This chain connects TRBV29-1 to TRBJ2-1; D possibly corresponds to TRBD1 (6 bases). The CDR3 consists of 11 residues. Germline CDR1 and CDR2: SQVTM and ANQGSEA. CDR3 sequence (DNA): TGCAGTCCGCGCAGGGGCAATGAGCAGTTCTTC. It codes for CSPRRGNEQFF.

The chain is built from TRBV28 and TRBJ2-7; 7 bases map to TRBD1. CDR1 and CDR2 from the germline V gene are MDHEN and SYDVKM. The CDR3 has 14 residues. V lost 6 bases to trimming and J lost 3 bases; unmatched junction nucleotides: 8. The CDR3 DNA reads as TGTGCCAGCAGAGAGGGACAGCGAGGCTACGAGCAGTACTTC. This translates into CASREGQRGYEQYF.

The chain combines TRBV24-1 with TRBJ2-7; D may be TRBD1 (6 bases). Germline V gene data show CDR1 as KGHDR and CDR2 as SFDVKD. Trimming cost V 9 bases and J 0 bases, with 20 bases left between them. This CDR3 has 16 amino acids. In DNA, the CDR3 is TGTGCCACCGGAGACAGACAGGCGAAAAACTCCTACGAGCAGTACTTC. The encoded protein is CATGDRQAKNSYEQYF.

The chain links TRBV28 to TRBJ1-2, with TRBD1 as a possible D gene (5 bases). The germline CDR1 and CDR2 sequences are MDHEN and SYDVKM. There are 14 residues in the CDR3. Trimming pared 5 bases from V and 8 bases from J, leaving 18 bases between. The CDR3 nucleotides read TGTGCCAGCAGTCGTTATAGCGACGGGGGAGGCTACACCTTC. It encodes CASSRYSDGGGYTF.

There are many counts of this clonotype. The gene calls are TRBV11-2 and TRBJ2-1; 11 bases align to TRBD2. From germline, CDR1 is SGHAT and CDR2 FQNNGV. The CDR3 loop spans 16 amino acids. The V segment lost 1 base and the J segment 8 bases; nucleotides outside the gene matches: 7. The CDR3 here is CASSLVLAGVMDEQFF. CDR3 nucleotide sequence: TGTGCCAGCAGCTTAGTACTAGCGGGAGTCATGGATGAGCAGTTCTTC.

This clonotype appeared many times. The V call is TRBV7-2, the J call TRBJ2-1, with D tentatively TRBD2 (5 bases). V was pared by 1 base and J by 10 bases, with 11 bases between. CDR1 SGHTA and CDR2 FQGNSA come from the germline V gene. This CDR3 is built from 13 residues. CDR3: CASSLGPGREQFF. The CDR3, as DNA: TGTGCCAGCAGCTTAGGTCCGGGAAGAGAGCAGTTCTTC.

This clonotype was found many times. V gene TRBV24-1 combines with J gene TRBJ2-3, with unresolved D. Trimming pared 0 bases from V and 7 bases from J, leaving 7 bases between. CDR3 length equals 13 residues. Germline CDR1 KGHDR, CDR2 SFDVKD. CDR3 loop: CATSDLMRNTQYF. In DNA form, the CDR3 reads TGTGCCACCAGTGATTTGATGAGAAATACGCAGTATTTT.

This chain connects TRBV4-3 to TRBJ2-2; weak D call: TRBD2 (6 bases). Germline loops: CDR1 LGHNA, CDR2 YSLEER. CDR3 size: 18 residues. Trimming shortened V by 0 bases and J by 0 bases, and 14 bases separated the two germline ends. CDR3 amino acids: CASSQEEREPANTGELFF. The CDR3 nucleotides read TGCGCCAGCAGCCAAGAGGAACGGGAGCCCGCGAACACCGGGGAGCTGTTTTTT.

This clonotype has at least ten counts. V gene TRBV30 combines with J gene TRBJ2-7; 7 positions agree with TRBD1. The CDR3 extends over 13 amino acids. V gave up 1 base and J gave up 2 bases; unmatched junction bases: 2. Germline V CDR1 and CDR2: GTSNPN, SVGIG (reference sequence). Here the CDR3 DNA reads TGTGCCTGGAGTGCGGGACAGACCTACGAGCAGTACTTC. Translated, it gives CAWSAGQTYEQYF.

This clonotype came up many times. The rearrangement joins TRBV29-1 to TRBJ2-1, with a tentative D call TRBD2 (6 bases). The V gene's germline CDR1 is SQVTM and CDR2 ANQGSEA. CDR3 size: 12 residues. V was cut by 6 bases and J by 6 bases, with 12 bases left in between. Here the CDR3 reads CSVNPGGNEQFF. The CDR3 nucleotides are TGCAGCGTAAACCCCGGGGGCAATGAGCAGTTCTTC.

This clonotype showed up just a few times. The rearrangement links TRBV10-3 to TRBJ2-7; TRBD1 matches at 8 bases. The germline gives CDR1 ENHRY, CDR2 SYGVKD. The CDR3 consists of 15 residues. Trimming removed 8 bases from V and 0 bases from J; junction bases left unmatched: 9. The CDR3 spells CAIRATGDLSYEQYF. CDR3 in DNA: TGTGCCATCCGGGCGACAGGGGACCTCTCCTACGAGCAGTACTTC.

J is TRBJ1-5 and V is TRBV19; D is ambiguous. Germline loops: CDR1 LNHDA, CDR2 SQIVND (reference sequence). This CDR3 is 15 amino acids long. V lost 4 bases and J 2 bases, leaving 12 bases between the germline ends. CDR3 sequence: CASSTAAQGNQPQHF. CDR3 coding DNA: TGTGCCAGTAGTACCGCCGCCCAAGGCAATCAGCCCCAGCATTTT. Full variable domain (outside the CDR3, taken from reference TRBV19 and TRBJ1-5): DGGITQSPKYLFRKEGQNVTLSCEQNLNHDAMYWYRQDPGQGLRLIYYSQIVNDFQKGDIAEGYSVSREKKESFPLTVTSAQKNPTAFYLCASSTAAQGNQPQHFGDGTRLSIL.

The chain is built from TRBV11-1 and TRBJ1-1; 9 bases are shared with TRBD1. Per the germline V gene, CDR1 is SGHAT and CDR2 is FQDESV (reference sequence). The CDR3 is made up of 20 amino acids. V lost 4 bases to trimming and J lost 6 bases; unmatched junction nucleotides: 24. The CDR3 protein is CASSSIFGFSGTGNSAEAFF. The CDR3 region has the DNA TGTGCCAGCAGCTCCATCTTCGGCTTCTCTGGGACAGGGAACTCCGCTGAAGCTTTCTTT.

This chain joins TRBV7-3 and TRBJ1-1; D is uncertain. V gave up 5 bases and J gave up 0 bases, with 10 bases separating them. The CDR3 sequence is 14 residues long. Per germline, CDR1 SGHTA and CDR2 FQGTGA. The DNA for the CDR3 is TGTGCCAGCAGCGTCGGGATTCTGAACACTGAAGCTTTCTTT. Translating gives CASSVGILNTEAFF.

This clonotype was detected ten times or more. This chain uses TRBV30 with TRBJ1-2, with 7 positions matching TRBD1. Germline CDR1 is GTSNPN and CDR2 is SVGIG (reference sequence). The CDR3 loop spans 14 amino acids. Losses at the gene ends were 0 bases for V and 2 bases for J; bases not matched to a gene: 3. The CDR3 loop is CAWSVGGGNYGYTF. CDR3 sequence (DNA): TGTGCCTGGAGTGTAGGAGGGGGCAACTATGGCTACACCTTC.

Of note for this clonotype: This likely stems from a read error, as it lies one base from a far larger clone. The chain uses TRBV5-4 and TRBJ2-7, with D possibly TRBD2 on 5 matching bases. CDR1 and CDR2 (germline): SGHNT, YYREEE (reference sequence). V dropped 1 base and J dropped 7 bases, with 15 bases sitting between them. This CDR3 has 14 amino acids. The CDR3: CASSLPGEYNEQYF. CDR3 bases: TGTGCCAGCAGCTTGCCCGGGGAGTACAATGAGCAGTACTTC.

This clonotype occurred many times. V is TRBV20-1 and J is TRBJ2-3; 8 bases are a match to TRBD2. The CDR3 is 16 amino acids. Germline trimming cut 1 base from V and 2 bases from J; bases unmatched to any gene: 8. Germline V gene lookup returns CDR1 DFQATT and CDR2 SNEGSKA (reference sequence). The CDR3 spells CSARAGWRGDTDTQYF. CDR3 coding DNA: TGCAGTGCTAGAGCTGGTTGGCGGGGGGACACAGATACGCAGTATTTT.

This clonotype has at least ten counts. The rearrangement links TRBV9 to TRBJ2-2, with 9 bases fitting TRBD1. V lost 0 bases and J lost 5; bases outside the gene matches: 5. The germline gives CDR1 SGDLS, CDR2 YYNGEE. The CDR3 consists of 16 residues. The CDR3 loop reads CASSVVQGARTGELFF. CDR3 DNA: TGTGCCAGCAGCGTAGTACAGGGGGCAAGGACCGGGGAGCTGTTTTTT.

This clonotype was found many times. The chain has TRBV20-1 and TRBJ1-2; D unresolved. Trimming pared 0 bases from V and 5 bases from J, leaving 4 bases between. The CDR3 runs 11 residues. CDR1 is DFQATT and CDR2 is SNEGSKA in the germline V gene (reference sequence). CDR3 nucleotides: TGCAGTGCTAGAGATGGGTATGGCTACACCTTC. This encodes CSARDGYGYTF.

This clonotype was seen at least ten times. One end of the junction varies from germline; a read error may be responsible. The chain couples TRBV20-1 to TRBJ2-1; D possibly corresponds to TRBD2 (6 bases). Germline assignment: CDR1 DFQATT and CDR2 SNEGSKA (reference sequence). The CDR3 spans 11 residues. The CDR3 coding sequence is TGCAGTGCTAGAGATCTCGGGACTCAGGTCTTC. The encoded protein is CSARDLGTQVF.